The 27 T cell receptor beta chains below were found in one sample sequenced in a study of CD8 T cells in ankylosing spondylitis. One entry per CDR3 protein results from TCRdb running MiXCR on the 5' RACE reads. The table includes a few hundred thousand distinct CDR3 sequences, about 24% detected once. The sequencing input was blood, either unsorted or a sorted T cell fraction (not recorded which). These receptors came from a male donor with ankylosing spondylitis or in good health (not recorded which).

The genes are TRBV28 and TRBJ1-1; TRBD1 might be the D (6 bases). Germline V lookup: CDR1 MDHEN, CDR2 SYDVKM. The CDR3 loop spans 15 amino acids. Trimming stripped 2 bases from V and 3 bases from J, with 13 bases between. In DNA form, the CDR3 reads TGTGCCAGCAGTTTAGGCACAGGGACCTACACTGAAGCTTTCTTT. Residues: CASSLGTGTYTEAFF.

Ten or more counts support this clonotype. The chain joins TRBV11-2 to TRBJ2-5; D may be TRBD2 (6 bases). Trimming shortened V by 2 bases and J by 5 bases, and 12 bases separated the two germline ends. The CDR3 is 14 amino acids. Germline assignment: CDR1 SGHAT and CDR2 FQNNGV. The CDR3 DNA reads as TGTGCCAGCAGCTTATCGGGGGTCGGGGAGACCCAGTACTTC. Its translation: CASSLSGVGETQYF.

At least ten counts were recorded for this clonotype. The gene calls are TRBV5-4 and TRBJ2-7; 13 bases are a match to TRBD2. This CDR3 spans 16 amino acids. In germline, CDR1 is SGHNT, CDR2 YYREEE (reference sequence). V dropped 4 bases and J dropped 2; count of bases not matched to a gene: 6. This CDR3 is CASSAGLAGAAYEQYF. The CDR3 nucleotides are TGTGCCAGCAGCGCCGGACTAGCGGGGGCCGCCTACGAGCAGTACTTC.

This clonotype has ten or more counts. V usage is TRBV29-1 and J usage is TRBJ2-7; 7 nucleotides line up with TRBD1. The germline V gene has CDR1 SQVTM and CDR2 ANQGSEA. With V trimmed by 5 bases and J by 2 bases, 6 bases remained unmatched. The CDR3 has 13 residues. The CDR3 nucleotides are TGCAGCGTTCTATCAGGGGGAGCCTACGAGCAGTACTTC. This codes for CSVLSGGAYEQYF.

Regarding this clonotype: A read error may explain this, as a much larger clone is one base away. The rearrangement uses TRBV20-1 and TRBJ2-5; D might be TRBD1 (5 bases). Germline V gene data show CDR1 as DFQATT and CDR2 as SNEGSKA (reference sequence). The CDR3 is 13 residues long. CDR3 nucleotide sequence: TGCAGTGTCCCAGGGCGAATTCAGGAGAACCAGTACTTC. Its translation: CSVPGRIQENQYF.

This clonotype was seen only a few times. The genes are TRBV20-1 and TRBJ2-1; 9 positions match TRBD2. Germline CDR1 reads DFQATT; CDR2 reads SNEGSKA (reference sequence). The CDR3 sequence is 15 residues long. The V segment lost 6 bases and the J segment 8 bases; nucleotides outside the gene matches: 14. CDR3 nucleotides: TGCAGTGCCCCCTCCCGGCGCGGGGGGGCGGATGAGCAGTTCTTC. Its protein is CSAPSRRGGADEQFF.

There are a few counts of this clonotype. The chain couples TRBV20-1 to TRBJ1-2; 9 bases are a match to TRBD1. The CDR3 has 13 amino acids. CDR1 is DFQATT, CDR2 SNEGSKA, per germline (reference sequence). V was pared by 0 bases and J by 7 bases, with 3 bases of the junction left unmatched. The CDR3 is CSARERDRAGYTF. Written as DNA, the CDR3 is TGCAGTGCTAGAGAAAGGGACAGGGCTGGCTACACCTTC.

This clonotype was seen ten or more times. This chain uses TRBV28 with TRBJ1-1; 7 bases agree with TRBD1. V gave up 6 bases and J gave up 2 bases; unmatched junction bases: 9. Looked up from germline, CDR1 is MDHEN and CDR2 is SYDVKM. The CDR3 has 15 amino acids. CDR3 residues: CASSFEGTVNTEAFF. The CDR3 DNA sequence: TGTGCCAGCAGCTTCGAAGGGACAGTTAACACTGAAGCTTTCTTT.

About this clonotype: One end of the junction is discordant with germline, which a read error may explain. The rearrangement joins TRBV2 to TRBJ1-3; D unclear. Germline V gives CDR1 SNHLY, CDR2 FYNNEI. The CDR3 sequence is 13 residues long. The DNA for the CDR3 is TGTGCCAGCAGTGAAGGCCCCGGAAACACCTTATATTTT. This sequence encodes CASSEGPGNTLYF.

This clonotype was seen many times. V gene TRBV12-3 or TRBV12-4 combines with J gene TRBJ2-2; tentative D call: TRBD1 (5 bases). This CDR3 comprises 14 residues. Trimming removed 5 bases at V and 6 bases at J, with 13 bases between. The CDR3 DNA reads TGTGCCAGCAGTCTCTTTCAGGGTTCCGGGGAGCTGTTTTTT. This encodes CASSLFQGSGELFF.

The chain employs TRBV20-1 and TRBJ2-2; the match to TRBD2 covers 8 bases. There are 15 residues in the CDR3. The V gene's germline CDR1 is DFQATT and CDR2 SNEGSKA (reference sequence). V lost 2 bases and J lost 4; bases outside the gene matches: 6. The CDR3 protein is CSARLPGRATGELFF. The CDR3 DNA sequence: TGCAGTGCTAGACTCCCCGGGAGGGCCACCGGGGAGCTGTTTTTT.

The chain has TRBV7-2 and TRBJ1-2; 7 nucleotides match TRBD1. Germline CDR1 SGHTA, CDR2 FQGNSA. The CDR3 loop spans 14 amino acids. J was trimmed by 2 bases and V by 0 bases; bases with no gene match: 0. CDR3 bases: TGTGCCAGCAGCTTAGCGACAGGGAACTATGGCTACACCTTC. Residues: CASSLATGNYGYTF.

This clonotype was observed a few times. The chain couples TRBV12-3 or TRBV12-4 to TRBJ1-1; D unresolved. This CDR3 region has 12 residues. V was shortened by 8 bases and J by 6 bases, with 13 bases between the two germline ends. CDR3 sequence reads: CASSDGPSEAFF. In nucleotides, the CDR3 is TGTGCCAGCTCCGACGGACCGTCTGAAGCTTTCTTT.

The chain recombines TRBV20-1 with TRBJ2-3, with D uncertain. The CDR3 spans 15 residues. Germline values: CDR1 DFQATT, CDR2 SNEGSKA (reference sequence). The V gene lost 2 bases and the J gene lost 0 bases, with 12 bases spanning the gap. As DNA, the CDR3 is TGCAGTGCTAGAAAGTCTGGGCGGAGCACAGATACGCAGTATTTT. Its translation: CSARKSGRSTDTQYF.

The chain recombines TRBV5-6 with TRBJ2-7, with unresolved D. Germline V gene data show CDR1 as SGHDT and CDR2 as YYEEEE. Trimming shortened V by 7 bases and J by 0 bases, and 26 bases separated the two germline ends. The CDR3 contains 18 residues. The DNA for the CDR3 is TGTGCCAGCGGCCCTGGGTGGCCGTGCCTATCGAGCTCCTACGAGCAGTACTTC. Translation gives CASGPGWPCLSSSYEQYF.

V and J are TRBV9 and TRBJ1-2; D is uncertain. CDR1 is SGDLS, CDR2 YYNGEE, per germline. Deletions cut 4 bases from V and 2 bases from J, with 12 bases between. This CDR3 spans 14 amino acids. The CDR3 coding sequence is TGTGCCAGCAGCCTTACCGGTAACAACTATGGCTACACCTTC. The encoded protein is CASSLTGNNYGYTF.

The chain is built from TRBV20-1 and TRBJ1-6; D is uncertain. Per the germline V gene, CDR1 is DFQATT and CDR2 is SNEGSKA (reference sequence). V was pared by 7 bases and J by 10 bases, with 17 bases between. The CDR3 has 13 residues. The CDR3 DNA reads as TGCAGTGGGTCGGGGAGGATGGGCTCACCCCTCCACTTT. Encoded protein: CSGSGRMGSPLHF.

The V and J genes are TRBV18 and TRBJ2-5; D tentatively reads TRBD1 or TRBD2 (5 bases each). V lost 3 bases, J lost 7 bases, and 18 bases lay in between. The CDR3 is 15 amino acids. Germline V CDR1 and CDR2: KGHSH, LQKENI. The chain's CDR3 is CASSPEDRDVRTQYF. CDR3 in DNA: TGTGCCAGCTCACCGGAAGACCGGGACGTTAGGACCCAGTACTTC.

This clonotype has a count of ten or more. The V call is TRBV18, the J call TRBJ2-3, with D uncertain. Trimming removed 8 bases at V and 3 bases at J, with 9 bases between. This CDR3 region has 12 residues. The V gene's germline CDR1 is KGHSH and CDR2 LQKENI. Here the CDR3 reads CASSPRTDTQYF. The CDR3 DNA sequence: TGTGCCAGCAGCCCCAGAACAGATACGCAGTATTTT.

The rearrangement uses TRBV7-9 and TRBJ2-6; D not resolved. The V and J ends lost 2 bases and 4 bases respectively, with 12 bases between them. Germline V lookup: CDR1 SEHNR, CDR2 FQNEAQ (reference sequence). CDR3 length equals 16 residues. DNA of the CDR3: TGTGCCAGCAGCTTATTTAGAGGATCCGGGGCCAACGTCCTGACTTTC. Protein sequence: CASSLFRGSGANVLTF.

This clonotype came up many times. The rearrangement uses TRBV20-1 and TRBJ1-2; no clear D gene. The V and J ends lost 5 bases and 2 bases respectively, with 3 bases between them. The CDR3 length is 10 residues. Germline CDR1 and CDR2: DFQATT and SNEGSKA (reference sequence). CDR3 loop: CSAPNYGYTF. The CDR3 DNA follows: TGCAGTGCTCCAAACTATGGCTACACCTTC.

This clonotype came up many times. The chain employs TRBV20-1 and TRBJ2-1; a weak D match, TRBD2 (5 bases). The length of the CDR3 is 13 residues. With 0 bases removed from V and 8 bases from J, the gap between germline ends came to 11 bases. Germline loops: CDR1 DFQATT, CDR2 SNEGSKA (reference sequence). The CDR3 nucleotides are TGCAGTGCTAGAGAAGCCGGGAAGCATGAGCAGTTCTTC. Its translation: CSAREAGKHEQFF.

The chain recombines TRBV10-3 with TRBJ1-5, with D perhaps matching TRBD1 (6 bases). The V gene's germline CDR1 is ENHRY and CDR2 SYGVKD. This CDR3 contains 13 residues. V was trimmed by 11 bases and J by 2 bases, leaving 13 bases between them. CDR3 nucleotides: TGTGCCGCCTCCCGACAGGGCAATCAGCCCCAGCATTTT. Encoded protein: CAASRQGNQPQHF.

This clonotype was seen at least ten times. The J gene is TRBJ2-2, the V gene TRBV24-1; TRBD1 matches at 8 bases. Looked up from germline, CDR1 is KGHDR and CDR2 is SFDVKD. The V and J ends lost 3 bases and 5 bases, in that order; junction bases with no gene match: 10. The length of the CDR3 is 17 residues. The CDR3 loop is CATSDPTGVEGTGELFF. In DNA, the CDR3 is TGTGCCACCAGTGATCCGACAGGGGTAGAGGGTACCGGGGAGCTGTTTTTT.

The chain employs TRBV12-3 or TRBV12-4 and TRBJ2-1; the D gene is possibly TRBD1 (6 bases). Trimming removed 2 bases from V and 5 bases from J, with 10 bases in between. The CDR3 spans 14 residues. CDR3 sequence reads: CASSLRQGHNEQFF. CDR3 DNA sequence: TGTGCCAGCAGTTTAAGGCAGGGGCACAATGAGCAGTTCTTC.

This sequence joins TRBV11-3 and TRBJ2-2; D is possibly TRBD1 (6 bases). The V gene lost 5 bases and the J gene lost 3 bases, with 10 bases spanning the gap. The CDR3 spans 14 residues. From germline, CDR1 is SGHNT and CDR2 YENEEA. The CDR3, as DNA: TGTGCCAGCAGCAGGGACACCTACACCGGGGAGCTGTTTTTT. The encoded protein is CASSRDTYTGELFF.

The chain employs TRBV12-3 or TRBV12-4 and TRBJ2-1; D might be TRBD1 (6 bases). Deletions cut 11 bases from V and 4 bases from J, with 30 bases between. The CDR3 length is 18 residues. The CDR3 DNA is TGTGCCCGCAATAGATGGCCTTCAGACGAAGGGGGATACAATGAGCAGTTCTTC. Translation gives CARNRWPSDEGGYNEQFF.